The entry below describes one TCR beta chain. Its antigen is not identified. The length of the CDR3 is 15 residues. The V and J ends lost 5 bases and 1 base, in that order; junction bases with no gene match: 5. Looked up from germline, CDR1 is SEHNR and CDR2 is FQNEAQ (reference sequence). A multiplex PCR was run with 60 Vbeta primers and 13 Jbeta primers. Per the original data handling: Later reanalysis found about 78 million unique TCR beta chains, approximately 11 million of them shared. Produced via immunoSEQ multiplex PCR; TCRdb's table is partial and in-frame only. That table furnishes V, J and clone size, whereas the DNA furnished D and trimming. The sample includes approximately 90,000 clones, roughly two thirds of them seen just once. This sample is drawn from a study of cytomegalovirus exposure and HLA in healthy donors. Study overall: Of about 390 genotyped donors, around 80% grouped in the Caucasian-associated ancestry cluster. Findings and limits, study-wide: From TCR beta sequences, most subjects' HLA-A and HLA-B alleles were reportedly predicted accurately. Near-uniform donor sequencing depth was presumed by presence/absence analyses.

The source material was PBMCs. The V and J genes are TRBV7-9 and TRBJ1-3; the match to TRBD1 covers 7 bases. This receptor was taken from a woman between 45 and 65 years old in good health and CMV-seropositive. CDR3 region: CASSKTGRSGNTIYF. The CDR3 DNA is TGTGCCAGCAGCAAGACAGGGAGGTCTGGAAACACCATATATTTT. Variable domain in full (rest from reference TRBV7-9 and TRBJ1-3): DTGVSQNPRHKITKRGQNVTFRCDPISEHNRLYWYRQTLGQGPEFLTYFQNEAQLEKSRLLSDRFSAERPKGSFSTLEIQRTEQGDSAMYLCASSKTGRSGNTIYFGEGSWLTVV.